The TCR beta chain described here comes from a study of cytomegalovirus exposure and HLA in healthy donors. Study results and caveats: Common viral pathogens (according to a later analysis) appeared linked to several of the most significant clusters. In a later analysis, CMV-associated beta chains were mostly HLA-associated, it appeared. Whilst most TCR sequences proved rare, a subset of public TCRs occurred across many donors. A later analysis linked a missense variant in DCLRE1C to the trimming of TCR beta V and J genes.

In the PCR, 60 Vbeta and 13 Jbeta primers were used. Data came from immunoSEQ multiplex PCR; TCRdb stores just in-frame clones and leaves some out. Altogether nearly 110,000 clones are present, roughly four fifths being singletons, with the ten largest covering approximately 2%. Regarding this clone: The antigen remains undetermined.

This CDR3 is 13 amino acids long. Trimming removed 1 base from V and 4 bases from J, with 7 bases in between. Germline loops: CDR1 SGHTA, CDR2 FQGNSA. The specimen was PBMCs. The TCR was taken from a man aged 18-30 years in good health and CMV-seronegative. The V gene is TRBV7-2, the J gene TRBJ2-5, with TRBD2 as a possible D gene (6 bases). The CDR3 bases are TGTGCCAGCAGCTTAGTGGGGGGAGAGACCCAGTACTTC. This codes for CASSLVGGETQYF.